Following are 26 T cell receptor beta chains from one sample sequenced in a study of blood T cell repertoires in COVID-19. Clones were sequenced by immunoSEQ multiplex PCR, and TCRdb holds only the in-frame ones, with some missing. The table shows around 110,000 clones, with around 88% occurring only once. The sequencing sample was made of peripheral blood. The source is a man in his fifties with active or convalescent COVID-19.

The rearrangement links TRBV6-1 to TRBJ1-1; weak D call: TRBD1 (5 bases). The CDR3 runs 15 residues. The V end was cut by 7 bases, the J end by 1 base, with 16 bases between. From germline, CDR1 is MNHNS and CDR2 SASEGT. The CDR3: CASTYWGRANTEAFF. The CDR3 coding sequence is TGTGCCAGCACCTACTGGGGCAGGGCGAACACTGAAGCTTTCTTT.

CDR3 protein: CASSTGNQPQHF. The DNA for the CDR3 is TGTGCCAGCAGCACCGGGAACCAGCCCCAGCATTTT. The J gene is TRBJ1-5, the V gene TRBV27, with D unresolved. Germline V gene data show CDR1 as MNHEY and CDR2 as SMNVEV (reference sequence). The V gene lost 6 bases and the J gene lost 7 bases, with 10 bases spanning the gap. The CDR3 loop spans 12 amino acids.

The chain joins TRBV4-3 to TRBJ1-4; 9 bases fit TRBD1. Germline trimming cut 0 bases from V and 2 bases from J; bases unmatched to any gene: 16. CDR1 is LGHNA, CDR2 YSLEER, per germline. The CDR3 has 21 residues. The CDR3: CASSQDPLRTGAGVTNEKLFF. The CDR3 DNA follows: TGCGCCAGCAGCCAAGATCCCCTTAGGACAGGGGCCGGGGTGACTAATGAAAAACTGTTTTTT.

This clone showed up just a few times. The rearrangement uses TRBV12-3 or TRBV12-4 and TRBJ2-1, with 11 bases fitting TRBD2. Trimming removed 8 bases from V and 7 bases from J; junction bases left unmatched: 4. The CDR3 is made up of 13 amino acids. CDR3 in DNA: TGTGCCAGCGGGACTAGCGGCCGAAATGAGCAGTTCTTC. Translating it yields CASGTSGRNEQFF.

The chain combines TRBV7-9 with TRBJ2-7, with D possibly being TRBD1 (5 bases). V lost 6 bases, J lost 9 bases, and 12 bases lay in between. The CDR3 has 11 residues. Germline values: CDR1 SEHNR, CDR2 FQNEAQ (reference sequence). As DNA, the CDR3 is TGTGCCAGCAGTAAGGACACCGTGCAGTACTTC. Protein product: CASSKDTVQYF.

The CDR3 bases are TGTGCCAGCAGTCGTCTAGCGGGAGGCCCCTATGAGCAGTTCTTC. This encodes CASSRLAGGPYEQFF. The chain joins TRBV6-2 or TRBV6-3 to TRBJ2-1; 11 bases are shared with TRBD2. V trimming: 5 bases; J trimming: 8 bases; junction bases outside the gene matches: 8. The germline gives CDR1 MNHEY, CDR2 SVGEGT. The CDR3 runs 15 residues.

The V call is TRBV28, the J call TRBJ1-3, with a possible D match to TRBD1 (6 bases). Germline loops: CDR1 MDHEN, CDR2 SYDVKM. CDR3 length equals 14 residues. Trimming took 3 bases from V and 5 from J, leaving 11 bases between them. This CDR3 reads CASSFPTGRNTIYF. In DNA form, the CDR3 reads TGTGCCAGCAGTTTCCCCACAGGGCGAAACACCATATATTTT.

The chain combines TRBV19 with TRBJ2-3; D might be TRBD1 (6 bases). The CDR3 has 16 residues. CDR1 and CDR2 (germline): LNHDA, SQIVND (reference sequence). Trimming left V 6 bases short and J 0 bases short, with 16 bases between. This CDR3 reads CASREGQFPSTDTQYF. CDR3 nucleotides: TGTGCCAGTAGGGAAGGACAGTTCCCTAGCACAGATACGCAGTATTTT. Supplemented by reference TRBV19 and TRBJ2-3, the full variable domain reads DGGITQSPKYLFRKEGQNVTLSCEQNLNHDAMYWYRQDPGQGLRLIYYSQIVNDFQKGDIAEGYSVSREKKESFPLTVTSAQKNPTAFYLCASREGQFPSTDTQYFGPGTRLTVL.

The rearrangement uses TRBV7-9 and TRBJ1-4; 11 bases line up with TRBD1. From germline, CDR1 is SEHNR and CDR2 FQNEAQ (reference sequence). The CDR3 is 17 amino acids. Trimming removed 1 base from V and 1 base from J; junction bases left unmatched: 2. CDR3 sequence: CASSLGTGGRTNEKLFF. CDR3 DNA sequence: TGTGCCAGCAGCTTAGGGACAGGGGGCCGAACTAATGAAAAACTGTTTTTT. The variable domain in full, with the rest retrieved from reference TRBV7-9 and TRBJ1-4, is DTGVSQNPRHKITKRGQNVTFRCDPISEHNRLYWYRQTLGQGPEFLTYFQNEAQLEKSRLLSDRFSAERPKGSFSTLEIQRTEQGDSAMYLCASSLGTGGRTNEKLFFGSGTQLSVL.

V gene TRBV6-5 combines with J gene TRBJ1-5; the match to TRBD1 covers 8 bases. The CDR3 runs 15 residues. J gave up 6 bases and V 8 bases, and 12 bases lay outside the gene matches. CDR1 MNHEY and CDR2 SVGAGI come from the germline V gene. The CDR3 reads CASAVKQGGGQPQHF. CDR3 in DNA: TGTGCCAGCGCCGTAAAACAGGGGGGAGGTCAGCCCCAGCATTTT.

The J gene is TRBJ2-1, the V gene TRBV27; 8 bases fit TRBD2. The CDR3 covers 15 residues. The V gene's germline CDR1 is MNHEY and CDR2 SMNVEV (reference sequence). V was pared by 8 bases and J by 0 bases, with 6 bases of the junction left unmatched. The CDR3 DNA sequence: TGTGCCAGCCGACCGGGGGGGAGCTCCTACAATGAGCAGTTCTTC. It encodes CASRPGGSSYNEQFF.

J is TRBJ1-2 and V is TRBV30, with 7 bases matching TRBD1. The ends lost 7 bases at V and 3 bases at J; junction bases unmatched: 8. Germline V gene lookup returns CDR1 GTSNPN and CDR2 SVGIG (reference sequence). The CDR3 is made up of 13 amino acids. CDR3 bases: TGTGCCTCCCTCGGGACAGTTTACTATGGCTACACCTTC. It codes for CASLGTVYYGYTF.

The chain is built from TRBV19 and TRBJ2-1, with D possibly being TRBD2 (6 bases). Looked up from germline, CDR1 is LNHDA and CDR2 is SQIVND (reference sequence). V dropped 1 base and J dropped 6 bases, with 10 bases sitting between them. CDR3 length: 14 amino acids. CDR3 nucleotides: TGTGCCAGTAGTATAGCGGGAGTATCCAATGAGCAGTTCTTC. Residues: CASSIAGVSNEQFF.

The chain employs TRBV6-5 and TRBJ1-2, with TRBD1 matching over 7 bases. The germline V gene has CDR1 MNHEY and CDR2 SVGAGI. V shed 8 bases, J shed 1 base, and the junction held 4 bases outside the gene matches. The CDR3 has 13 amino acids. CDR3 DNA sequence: TGTGCCAGCCTGGGACAGCTTAACTATGGCTACACCTTC. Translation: CASLGQLNYGYTF.

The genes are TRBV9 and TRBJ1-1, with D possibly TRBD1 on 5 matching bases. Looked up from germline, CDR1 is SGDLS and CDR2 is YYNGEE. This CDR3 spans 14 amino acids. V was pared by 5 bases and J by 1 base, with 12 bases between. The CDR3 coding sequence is TGTGCCAGCAGTGGGGGGAGGCGGAACACTGAAGCTTTCTTT. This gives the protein CASSGGRRNTEAFF.

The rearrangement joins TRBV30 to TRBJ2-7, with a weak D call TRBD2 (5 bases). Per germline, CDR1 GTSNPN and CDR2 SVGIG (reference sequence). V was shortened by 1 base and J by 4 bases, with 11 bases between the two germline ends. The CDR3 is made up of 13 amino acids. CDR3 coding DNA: TGTGCCTGGAGTGGGGGAGTTGGGTACGAGCAGTACTTC. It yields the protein CAWSGGVGYEQYF. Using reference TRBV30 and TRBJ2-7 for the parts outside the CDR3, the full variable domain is SQTIHQWPATLVQPVGSPLSLECTVEGTSNPNLYWYRQAAGRGLQLLFYSVGIGQISSEVPQNLSASRPQDRQFILSSKKLLLSDSGFYLCAWSGGVGYEQYFGPGTRLTVT.

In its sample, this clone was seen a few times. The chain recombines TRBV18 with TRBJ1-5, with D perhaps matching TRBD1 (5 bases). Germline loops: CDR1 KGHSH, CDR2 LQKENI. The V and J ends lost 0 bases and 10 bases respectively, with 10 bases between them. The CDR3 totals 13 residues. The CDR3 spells CASSPPGGSPQHF. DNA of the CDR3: TGTGCCAGCTCACCACCGGGGGGGTCTCCCCAGCATTTT. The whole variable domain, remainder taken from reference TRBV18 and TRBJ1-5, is NAGVMQNPRHLVRRRGQEARLRCSPMKGHSHVYWYRQLPEEGLKFMVYLQKENIIDESGMPKERFSAEFPKEGPSILRIQQVVRGDSAAYFCASSPPGGSPQHFGDGTRLSIL.

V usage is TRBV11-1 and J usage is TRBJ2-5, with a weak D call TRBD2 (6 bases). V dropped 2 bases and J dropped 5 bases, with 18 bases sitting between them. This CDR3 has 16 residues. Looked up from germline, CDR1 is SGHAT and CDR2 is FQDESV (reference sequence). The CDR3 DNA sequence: TGTGCCAGCAGCTTACCTCCGGGACTGGGGAGGGAGACCCAGTACTTC. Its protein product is CASSLPPGLGRETQYF.

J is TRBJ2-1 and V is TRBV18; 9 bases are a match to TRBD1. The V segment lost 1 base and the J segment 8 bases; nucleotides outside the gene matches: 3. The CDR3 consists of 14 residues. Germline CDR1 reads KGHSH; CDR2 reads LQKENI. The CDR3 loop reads CASSPRDRADEQFF. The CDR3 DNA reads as TGTGCCAGCTCACCACGGGACAGGGCCGATGAGCAGTTCTTC.

The chain's CDR3 is CAIRRGTGEGAFF. In nucleotides, the CDR3 is TGTGCCATCAGACGTGGGACGGGGGAAGGAGCTTTCTTT. This chain links TRBV10-3 with TRBJ1-1; perhaps TRBD1 as D (5 bases). With 6 bases removed from V and 10 bases from J, the gap between germline ends came to 18 bases. The CDR3 extends over 13 amino acids. Germline V CDR1 and CDR2: ENHRY, SYGVKD.

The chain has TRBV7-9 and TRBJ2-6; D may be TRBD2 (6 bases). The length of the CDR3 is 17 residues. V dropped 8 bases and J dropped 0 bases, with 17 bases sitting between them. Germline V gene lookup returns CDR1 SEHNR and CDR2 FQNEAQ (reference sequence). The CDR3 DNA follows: TGTGCCAGCCTCAGTTACCTCGGGAGCTCTGGGGCCAACGTCCTGACTTTC. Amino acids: CASLSYLGSSGANVLTF.

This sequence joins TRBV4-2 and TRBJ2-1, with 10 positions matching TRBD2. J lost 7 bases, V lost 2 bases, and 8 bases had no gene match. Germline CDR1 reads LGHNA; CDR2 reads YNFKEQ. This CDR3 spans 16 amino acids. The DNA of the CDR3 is TGTGCCAGCAGCCAAAGGGCTAGCGGGAGTGCGAATGAGCAGTTCTTC. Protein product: CASSQRASGSANEQFF.

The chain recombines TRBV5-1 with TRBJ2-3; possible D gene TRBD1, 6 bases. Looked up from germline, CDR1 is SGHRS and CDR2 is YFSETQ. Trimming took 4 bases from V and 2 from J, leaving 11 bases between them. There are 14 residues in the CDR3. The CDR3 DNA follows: TGCGCCAGCAGCCCCGGACAGACCACAGATACGCAGTATTTT. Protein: CASSPGQTTDTQYF.

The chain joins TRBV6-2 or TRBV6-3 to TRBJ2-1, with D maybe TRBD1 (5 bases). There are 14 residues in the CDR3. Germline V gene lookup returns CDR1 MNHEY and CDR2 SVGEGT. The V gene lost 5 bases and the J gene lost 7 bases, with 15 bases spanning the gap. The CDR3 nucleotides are TGTGCCAGCAGTCCCTACCCCCGACAGAATGAGCAGTTCTTC. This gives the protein CASSPYPRQNEQFF.

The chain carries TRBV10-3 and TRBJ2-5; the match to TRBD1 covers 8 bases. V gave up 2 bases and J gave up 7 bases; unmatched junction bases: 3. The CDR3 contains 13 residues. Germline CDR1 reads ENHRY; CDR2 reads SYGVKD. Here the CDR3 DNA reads TGTGCCATCAGTGAGGGACAGGGAGGGACCCAGTACTTC. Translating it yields CAISEGQGGTQYF.

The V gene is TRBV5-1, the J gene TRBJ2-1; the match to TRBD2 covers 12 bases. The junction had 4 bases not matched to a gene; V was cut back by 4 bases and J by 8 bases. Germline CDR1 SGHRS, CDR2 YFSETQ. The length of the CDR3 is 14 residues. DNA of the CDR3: TGCGCCAGCAGCCAGACTAGCGGGAGCGATGAGCAGTTCTTC. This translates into CASSQTSGSDEQFF.